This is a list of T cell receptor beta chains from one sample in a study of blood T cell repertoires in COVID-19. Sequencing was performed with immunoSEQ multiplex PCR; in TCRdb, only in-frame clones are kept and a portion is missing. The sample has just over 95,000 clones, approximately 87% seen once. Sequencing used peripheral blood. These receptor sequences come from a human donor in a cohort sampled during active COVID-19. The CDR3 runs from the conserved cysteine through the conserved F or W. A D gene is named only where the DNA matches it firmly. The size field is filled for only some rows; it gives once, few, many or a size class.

CDR3 protein: CASSEYEGARYNEQFF
CDR3 DNA: TGTGCCAGCAGTGAATACGAGGGGGCGCGTTACAATGAGCAGTTCTTC
D gene: TRBD1
J gene: TRBJ2-1
V gene: TRBV6-1
clone size: -

CDR3 protein: CASSRTPGNQPQHF
CDR3 DNA: TGTGCCAGCAGCCGCACCCCAGGCAATCAGCCCCAGCATTTT
D gene: -
J gene: TRBJ1-5
V gene: TRBV3-1/TRBV3-2
clone size: few

CDR3 protein: CASSPRPGQSATNEKLFF
CDR3 DNA: TGTGCCAGCAGTCCTCGCCCGGGACAGAGTGCAACTAATGAAAAACTGTTTTTT
D gene: TRBD1
J gene: TRBJ1-4
V gene: TRBV6-6
clone size: -

CDR3 protein: CASSESQVMNTEAFF
CDR3 DNA: TGTGCCAGCAGTGAGTCACAGGTAATGAACACTGAAGCTTTCTTT
D gene: -
J gene: TRBJ1-1
V gene: TRBV6-1
clone size: -

CDR3 protein: CASSPGTGPPYEQYF
CDR3 DNA: TGTGCCAGCAGCCCCGGGACAGGCCCCCCCTACGAGCAGTACTTC
D gene: TRBD1
J gene: TRBJ2-7
V gene: TRBV27
clone size: once

CDR3 protein: CASRRDSYGYTF
CDR3 DNA: TGCGCCAGCAGGAGGGACAGCTATGGCTACACCTTC
D gene: TRBD1
J gene: TRBJ1-2
V gene: TRBV10-2
clone size: -

CDR3 protein: CASSPRGGTTYNEQFF
CDR3 DNA: TGTGCCAGCAGCCCCCGTGGCGGGACCACCTACAATGAGCAGTTCTTC
D gene: -
J gene: TRBJ2-1
V gene: TRBV7-3
clone size: -

CDR3 protein: CASSEGLAPVLFYNEQFF
CDR3 DNA: TGTGCCAGCAGTGAAGGACTAGCGCCAGTCCTATTCTACAATGAGCAGTTCTTC
D gene: TRBD2
J gene: TRBJ2-1
V gene: TRBV2
clone size: -

CDR3 protein: CASSPTDRVAGNTIYF
CDR3 DNA: TGTGCCAGCAGCCCGACCGACAGGGTGGCTGGAAACACCATATATTTT
D gene: TRBD1
J gene: TRBJ1-3
V gene: TRBV5-5
clone size: few

CDR3 protein: CASSEASSGRGQPQHF
CDR3 DNA: TGTGCCAGCAGTGAAGCGTCGAGTGGACGGGGGCAGCCCCAGCATTTT
D gene: -
J gene: TRBJ1-5
V gene: TRBV2
clone size: -

CDR3 protein: CASSPVFTAEAFF
CDR3 DNA: TGTGCCAGCTCACCAGTCTTTACGGCTGAAGCTTTCTTT
D gene: -
J gene: TRBJ1-1
V gene: TRBV18
clone size: once

CDR3 protein: CASSLSLQGVGTEAFF
CDR3 DNA: TGTGCCAGCAGCTTATCCTTACAGGGAGTGGGCACTGAAGCTTTCTTT
D gene: -
J gene: TRBJ1-1
V gene: TRBV7-6
clone size: -

CDR3 protein: CASSLANPQNTEAFF
CDR3 DNA: TGCGCCAGCAGCTTGGCCAATCCACAGAACACTGAAGCTTTCTTT
D gene: -
J gene: TRBJ1-1
V gene: TRBV5-1
clone size: -

CDR3 protein: CASSFGHDGQPQHF
CDR3 DNA: TGTGCCAGCAGTTTTGGACATGACGGGCAGCCCCAGCATTTT
D gene: -
J gene: TRBJ1-5
V gene: TRBV6-6
clone size: -

CDR3 protein: CASSLLVGRETQYF
CDR3 DNA: TGTGCCAGCAGCTTGCTAGTAGGTCGCGAGACCCAGTACTTC
D gene: -
J gene: TRBJ2-5
V gene: TRBV7-9
clone size: -

CDR3 protein: CASSALAGGFSDTQYF
CDR3 DNA: TGTGCCAGCAGCGCACTAGCGGGAGGTTTTAGCGATACGCAGTATTTT
D gene: TRBD2
J gene: TRBJ2-3
V gene: TRBV5-5
clone size: -

CDR3 protein: CASSLTSGYEQYF
CDR3 DNA: TGTGCCAGCAGCTTGACTAGCGGCTACGAGCAGTACTTC
D gene: TRBD2
J gene: TRBJ2-7
V gene: TRBV5-6
clone size: -

CDR3 protein: CASSQPGLAGVENTGELFF
CDR3 DNA: TGTGCCAGCAGCCAACCGGGACTAGCGGGAGTCGAGAACACCGGGGAGCTGTTTTTT
D gene: TRBD2
J gene: TRBJ2-2
V gene: TRBV3-1/TRBV3-2
clone size: -

CDR3 protein: CAISETSLGGVTEAFF
CDR3 DNA: TGTGCCATCAGCGAAACCTCCTTAGGAGGCGTAACTGAAGCTTTCTTT
D gene: -
J gene: TRBJ1-1
V gene: TRBV10-3
clone size: -

CDR3 protein: CASSPDSTYEQYF
CDR3 DNA: TGTGCCAGCAGCCCCGACTCGACCTACGAGCAGTACTTC
D gene: -
J gene: TRBJ2-7
V gene: TRBV7-9
clone size: -

CDR3 protein: CASSWGLASSYEQYF
CDR3 DNA: TGTGCCAGCAGCTGGGGACTAGCGAGCTCCTACGAGCAGTACTTC
D gene: TRBD2
J gene: TRBJ2-7
V gene: TRBV5-4
clone size: few

CDR3 protein: CASSVPGQGSQEQYF
CDR3 DNA: TGTGCCAGCAGCGTGCCGGGACAGGGGTCACAAGAGCAGTACTTC
D gene: TRBD1
J gene: TRBJ2-7
V gene: TRBV5-4
clone size: -

CDR3 protein: CASSRPPDGRHNEQFF
CDR3 DNA: TGTGCCAGCAGCCGACCCCCGGACGGGAGGCACAATGAGCAGTTCTTC
D gene: TRBD2
J gene: TRBJ2-1
V gene: TRBV7-6
clone size: once

CDR3 protein: CASSLGPRTGSTREQYF
CDR3 DNA: TGCGCCAGCAGCTTGGGGCCGCGTACAGGAAGTACACGGGAGCAGTACTTC
D gene: -
J gene: TRBJ2-7
V gene: TRBV5-1
clone size: -

CDR3 protein: CASSQRLADTGELFF
CDR3 DNA: TGCGCCAGCAGCCAAAGGCTAGCAGACACCGGGGAGCTGTTTTTT
D gene: -
J gene: TRBJ2-2
V gene: TRBV4-3
clone size: -

CDR3 protein: CASSYTEGDFYEQYF
CDR3 DNA: TGCGCCAGCAGCTACACGGAGGGAGACTTCTACGAGCAGTACTTC
D gene: -
J gene: TRBJ2-7
V gene: TRBV5-1
clone size: few

CDR3 protein: CASSWTANTGELFF
CDR3 DNA: TGTGCCAGCAGTTGGACAGCGAACACCGGGGAGCTGTTTTTT
D gene: -
J gene: TRBJ2-2
V gene: TRBV28
clone size: -

CDR3 protein: CASTQNPTVYNEQFF
CDR3 DNA: TGTGCCAGCACCCAAAACCCGACAGTCTACAATGAGCAGTTCTTC
D gene: -
J gene: TRBJ2-1
V gene: TRBV2
clone size: -